This TCR beta chain was sequenced during a study of response to subunit inactivated influenza vaccine. Overall study findings and caveats: Authors suggested each seasonal influenza vaccination recruits few new T cells.

Germline loops: CDR1 DFQATT, CDR2 SNEGSKA (reference sequence). This CDR3 spans 13 amino acids. V shed 6 bases, J shed 4 bases, and the junction held 7 bases outside the gene matches. With respect to this clonotype: Its matching antigen is unknown.

TCRdb ran MiXCR on the RT-PCR reads and lists one entry per CDR3 protein. This sample has about 480,000 distinct CDR3 sequences, with 25% found just once. This clonotype originated in a man aged 50 or older who received an inactivated influenza vaccine. The chain links TRBV20-1 to TRBJ2-3, with TRBD1 identical over 7 bases. Specimen: CD4+ T cells sorted from PBMCs, collected more than 4 days after vaccination. The CDR3 sequence: CSATQGWADTQYF. The CDR3 DNA reads as TGCAGTGCAACACAGGGGTGGGCAGATACGCAGTATTTT.